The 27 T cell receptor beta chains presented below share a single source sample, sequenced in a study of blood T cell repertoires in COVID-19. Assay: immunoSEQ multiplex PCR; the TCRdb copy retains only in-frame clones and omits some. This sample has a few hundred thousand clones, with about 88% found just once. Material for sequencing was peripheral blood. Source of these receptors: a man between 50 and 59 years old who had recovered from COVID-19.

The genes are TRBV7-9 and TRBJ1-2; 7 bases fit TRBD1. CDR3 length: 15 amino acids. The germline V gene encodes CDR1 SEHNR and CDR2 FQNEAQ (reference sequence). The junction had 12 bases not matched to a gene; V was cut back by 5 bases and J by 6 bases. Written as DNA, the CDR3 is TGTGCCAGCAGCCCAGGGAGAGGGACAGAAAATGGCTACACCTTC. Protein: CASSPGRGTENGYTF. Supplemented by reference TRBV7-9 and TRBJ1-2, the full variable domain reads DTGVSQNPRHKITKRGQNVTFRCDPISEHNRLYWYRQTLGQGPEFLTYFQNEAQLEKSRLLSDRFSAERPKGSFSTLEIQRTEQGDSAMYLCASSPGRGTENGYTFGSGTRLTVV.

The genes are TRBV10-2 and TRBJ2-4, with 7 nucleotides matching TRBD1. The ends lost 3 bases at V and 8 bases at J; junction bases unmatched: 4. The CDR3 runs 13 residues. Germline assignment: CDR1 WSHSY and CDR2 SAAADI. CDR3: CASSDNTGDIQYF. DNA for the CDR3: TGCGCCAGCAGTGACAACACAGGGGACATTCAGTACTTC.

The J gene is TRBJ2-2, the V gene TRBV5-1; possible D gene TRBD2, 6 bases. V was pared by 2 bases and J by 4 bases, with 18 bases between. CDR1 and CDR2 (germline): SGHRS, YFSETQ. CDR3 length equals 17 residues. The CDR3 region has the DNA TGCGCCAGCAGCTTTTTAGGATTTCCGGGAGCCACCGGGGAGCTGTTTTTT. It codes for CASSFLGFPGATGELFF.

For the CDR3, the DNA is TGCGCCAGCAGCCGTTCAGGACTCAAATCCGAGCAGTACTTC. Residues: CASSRSGLKSEQYF. J is TRBJ2-7 and V is TRBV5-1; possible D gene TRBD2, 5 bases. Germline CDR1 is SGHRS and CDR2 is YFSETQ. There are 14 residues in the CDR3. The ends were cut back, 4 bases at V and 6 bases at J, with 17 bases in the middle.

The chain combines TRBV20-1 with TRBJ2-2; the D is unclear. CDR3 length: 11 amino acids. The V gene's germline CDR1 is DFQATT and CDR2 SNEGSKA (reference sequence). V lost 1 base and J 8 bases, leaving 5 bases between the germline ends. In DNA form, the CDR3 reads TGCAGTGCTAGAGGGCGGGGGGAGCTGTTTTTT. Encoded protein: CSARGRGELFF.

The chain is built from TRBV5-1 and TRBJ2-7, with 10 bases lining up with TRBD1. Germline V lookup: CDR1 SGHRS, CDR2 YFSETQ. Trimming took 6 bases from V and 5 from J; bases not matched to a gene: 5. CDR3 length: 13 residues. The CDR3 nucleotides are TGCGCCAGCACCTCCGACAGGGGGCACGAGCAGTACTTC. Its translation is CASTSDRGHEQYF.

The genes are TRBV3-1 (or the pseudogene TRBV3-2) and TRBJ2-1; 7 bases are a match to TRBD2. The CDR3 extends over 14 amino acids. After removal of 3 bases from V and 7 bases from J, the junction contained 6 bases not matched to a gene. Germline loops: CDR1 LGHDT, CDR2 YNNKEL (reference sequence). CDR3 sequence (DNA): TGTGCCAGCAGCCAGATTGGCGGGAGAAATGAGCAGTTCTTC. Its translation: CASSQIGGRNEQFF.

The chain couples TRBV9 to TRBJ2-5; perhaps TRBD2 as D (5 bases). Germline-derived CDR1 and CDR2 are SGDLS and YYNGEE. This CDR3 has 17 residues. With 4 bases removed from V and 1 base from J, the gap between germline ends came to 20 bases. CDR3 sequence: CASSTLPLRTFQETQYF. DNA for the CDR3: TGTGCCAGCAGCACCCTCCCCCTCCGGACTTTCCAAGAGACCCAGTACTTC.

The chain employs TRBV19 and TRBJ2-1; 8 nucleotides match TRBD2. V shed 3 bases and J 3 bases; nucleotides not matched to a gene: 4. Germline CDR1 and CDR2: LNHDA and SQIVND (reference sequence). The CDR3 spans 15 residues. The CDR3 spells CASSIPGLDYNEQFF. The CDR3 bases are TGTGCCAGTAGTATCCCGGGACTAGACTACAATGAGCAGTTCTTC.

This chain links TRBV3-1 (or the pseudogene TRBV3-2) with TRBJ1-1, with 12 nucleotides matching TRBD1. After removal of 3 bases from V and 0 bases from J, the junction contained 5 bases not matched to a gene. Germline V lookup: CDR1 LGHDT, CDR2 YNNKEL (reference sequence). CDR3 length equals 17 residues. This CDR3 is CASSQSGTGGLNTEAFF. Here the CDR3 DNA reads TGTGCCAGCAGCCAGAGCGGGACAGGGGGCTTGAACACTGAAGCTTTCTTT.

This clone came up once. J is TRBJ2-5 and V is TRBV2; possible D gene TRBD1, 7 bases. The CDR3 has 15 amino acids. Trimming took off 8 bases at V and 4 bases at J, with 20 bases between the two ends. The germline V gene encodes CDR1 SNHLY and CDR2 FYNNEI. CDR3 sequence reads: CASRQGGWLGETQYF. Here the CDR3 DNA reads TGTGCCAGCCGCCAGGGGGGATGGCTGGGAGAGACCCAGTACTTC. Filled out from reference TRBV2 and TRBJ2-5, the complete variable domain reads EPEVTQTPSHQVTQMGQEVILRCVPISNHLYFYWYRQILGQKVEFLVSFYNNEISEKSEIFDDQFSVERPDGSNFTLKIRSTKLEDSAMYFCASRQGGWLGETQYFGPGTRLLVL.

CDR3 nucleotide sequence: TGTGCCAGCAGTTACGAGGGAGGCGCTGAAGCTTTCTTT. Protein product: CASSYEGGAEAFF. The chain employs TRBV6-5 and TRBJ1-1; D remains ambiguous. The CDR3 spans 13 residues. Germline V gene lookup returns CDR1 MNHEY and CDR2 SVGAGI. V lost 2 bases to trimming and J lost 6 bases, with 10 bases between them.

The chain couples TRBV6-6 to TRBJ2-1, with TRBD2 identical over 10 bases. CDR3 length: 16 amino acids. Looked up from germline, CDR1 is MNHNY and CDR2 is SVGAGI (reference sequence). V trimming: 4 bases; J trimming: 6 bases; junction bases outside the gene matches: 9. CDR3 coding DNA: TGTGCCAGCAGTTCTCTCGGACTAGCGGCCAGCAATGAGCAGTTCTTC. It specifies CASSSLGLAASNEQFF.

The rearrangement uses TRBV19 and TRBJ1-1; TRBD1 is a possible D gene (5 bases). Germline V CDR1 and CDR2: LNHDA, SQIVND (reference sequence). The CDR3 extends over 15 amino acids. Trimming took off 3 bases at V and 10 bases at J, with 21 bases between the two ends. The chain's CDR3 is CASSIYGQGGRRAFF. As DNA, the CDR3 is TGTGCCAGTAGTATTTACGGGCAGGGCGGCCGTAGAGCTTTCTTT.

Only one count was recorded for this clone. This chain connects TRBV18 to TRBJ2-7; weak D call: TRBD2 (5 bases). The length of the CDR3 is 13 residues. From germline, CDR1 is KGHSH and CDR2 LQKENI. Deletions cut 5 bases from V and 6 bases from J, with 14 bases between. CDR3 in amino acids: CASSAGPGSEQYF. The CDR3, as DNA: TGTGCCAGCTCAGCCGGTCCGGGATCCGAGCAGTACTTC.

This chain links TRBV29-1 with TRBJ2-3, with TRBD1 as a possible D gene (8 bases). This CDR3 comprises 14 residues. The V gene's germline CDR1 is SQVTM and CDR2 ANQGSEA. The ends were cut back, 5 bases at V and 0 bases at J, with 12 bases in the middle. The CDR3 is CSVLQGGSTDTQYF. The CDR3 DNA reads TGCAGCGTTTTACAGGGGGGGAGCACAGATACGCAGTATTTT.

The CDR3 nucleotides are TGTGCCAGCAGTACCCGGGACAGGGGCTCCTACGAGCAGTACTTC. Protein product: CASSTRDRGSYEQYF. The chain joins TRBV28 to TRBJ2-7; 10 bases are shared with TRBD1. This CDR3 region has 15 residues. Germline V gives CDR1 MDHEN, CDR2 SYDVKM. With V trimmed by 5 bases and J by 0 bases, 4 bases remained unmatched.

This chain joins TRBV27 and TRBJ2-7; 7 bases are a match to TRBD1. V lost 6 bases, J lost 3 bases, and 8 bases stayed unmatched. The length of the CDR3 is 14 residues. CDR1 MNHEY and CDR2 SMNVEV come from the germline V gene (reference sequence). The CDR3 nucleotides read TGTGCCAGCAGACAAAGGGACAGTTTCTACGAGCAGTACTTC. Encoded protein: CASRQRDSFYEQYF.

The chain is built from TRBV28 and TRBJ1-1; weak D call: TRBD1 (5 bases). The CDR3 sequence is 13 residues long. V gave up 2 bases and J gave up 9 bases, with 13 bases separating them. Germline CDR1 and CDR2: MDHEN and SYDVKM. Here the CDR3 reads CASSLLGPLKAFF. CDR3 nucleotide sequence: TGTGCCAGCAGTTTACTGGGGCCACTGAAAGCTTTCTTT.

CDR3 amino acids: CASSLGTGNQPQHF. The CDR3 nucleotides are TGTGCCAGCAGCCTGGGGACAGGGAATCAGCCCCAGCATTTT. The chain carries TRBV3-1 (or the pseudogene TRBV3-2) and TRBJ1-5, with 9 bases aligning to TRBD1. The CDR3 is 14 residues long. Germline CDR1 and CDR2: LGHDT and YNNKEL (reference sequence). V dropped 4 bases and J dropped 4; count of bases not matched to a gene: 2.

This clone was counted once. The CDR3 reads CAWSGGVGAVEQFF. CDR3 DNA sequence: TGTGCCTGGAGTGGCGGAGTTGGGGCTGTTGAGCAGTTCTTC. The chain employs TRBV30 and TRBJ2-1; weak D call: TRBD1 (5 bases). V was shortened by 1 base and J by 9 bases, with 16 bases between the two germline ends. CDR1 GTSNPN and CDR2 SVGIG come from the germline V gene (reference sequence). This CDR3 is built from 14 residues.

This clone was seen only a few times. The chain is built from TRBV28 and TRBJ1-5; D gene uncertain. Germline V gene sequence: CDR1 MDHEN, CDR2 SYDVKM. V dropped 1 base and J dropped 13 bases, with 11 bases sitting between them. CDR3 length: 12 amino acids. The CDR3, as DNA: TGTGCCAGCAGTTTATCGGGGAGTGATCAGCATTTT. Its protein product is CASSLSGSDQHF.

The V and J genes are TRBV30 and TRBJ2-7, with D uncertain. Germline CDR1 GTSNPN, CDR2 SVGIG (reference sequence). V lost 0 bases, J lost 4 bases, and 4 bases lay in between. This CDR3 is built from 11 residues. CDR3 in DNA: TGTGCCTGGAGTGTAACATACGAGCAGTACTTC. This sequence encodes CAWSVTYEQYF. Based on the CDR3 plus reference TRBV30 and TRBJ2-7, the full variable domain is SQTIHQWPATLVQPVGSPLSLECTVEGTSNPNLYWYRQAAGRGLQLLFYSVGIGQISSEVPQNLSASRPQDRQFILSSKKLLLSDSGFYLCAWSVTYEQYFGPGTRLTVT.

CDR3 residues: CATSDRRSGNTIYF. DNA of the CDR3: TGTGCCACCAGTGACAGGCGTTCTGGAAACACCATATATTTT. The rearrangement uses TRBV24-1 and TRBJ1-3; D is unclear. The CDR3 covers 14 residues. V gave up 4 bases and J gave up 1 base, with 7 bases separating them. The germline gives CDR1 KGHDR, CDR2 SFDVKD.

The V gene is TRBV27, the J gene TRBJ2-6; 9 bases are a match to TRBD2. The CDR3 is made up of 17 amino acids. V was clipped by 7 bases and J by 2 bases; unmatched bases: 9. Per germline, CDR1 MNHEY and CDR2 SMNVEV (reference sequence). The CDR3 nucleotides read TGTGCCAGCACCCGATTAGCGGGAGCGCCTGGGGCCAACGTCCTGACTTTC. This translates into CASTRLAGAPGANVLTF.

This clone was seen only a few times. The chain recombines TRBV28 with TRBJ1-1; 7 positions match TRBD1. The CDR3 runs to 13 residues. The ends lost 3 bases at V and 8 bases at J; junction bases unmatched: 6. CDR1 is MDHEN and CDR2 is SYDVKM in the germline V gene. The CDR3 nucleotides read TGTGCCAGCAGTTTGGCAGGGGGAACGGAAGCTTTCTTT. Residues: CASSLAGGTEAFF.

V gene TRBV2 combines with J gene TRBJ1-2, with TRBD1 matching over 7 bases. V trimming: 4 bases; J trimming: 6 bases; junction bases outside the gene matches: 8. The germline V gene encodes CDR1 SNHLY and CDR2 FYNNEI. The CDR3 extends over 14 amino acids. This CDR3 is CASSGQGFGNGYTF. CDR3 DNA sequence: TGTGCCAGCAGTGGACAGGGTTTCGGGAATGGCTACACCTTC.